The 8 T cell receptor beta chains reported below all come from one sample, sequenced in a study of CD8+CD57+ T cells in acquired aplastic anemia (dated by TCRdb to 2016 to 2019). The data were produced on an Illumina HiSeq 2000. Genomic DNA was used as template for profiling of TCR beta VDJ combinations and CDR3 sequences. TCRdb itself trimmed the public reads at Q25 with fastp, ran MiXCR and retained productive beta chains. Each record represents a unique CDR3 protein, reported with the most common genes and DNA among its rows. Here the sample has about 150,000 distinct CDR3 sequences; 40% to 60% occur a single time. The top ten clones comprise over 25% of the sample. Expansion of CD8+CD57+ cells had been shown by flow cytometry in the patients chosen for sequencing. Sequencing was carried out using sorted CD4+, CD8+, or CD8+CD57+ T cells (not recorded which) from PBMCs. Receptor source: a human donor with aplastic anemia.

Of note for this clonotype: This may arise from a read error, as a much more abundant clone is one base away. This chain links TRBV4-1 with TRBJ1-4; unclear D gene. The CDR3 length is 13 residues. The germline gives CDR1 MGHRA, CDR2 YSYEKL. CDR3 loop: CASSQATNEKLSF. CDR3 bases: TGCGCCAGCTCGCAAGCTACTAATGAAAAACTGTCTTTT.

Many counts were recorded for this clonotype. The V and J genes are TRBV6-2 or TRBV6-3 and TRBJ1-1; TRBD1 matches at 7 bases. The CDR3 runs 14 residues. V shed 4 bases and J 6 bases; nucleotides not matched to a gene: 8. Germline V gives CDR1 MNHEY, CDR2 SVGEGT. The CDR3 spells CASSSAGGRAEAFF. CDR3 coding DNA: TGTGCCAGCAGTTCTGCAGGGGGTAGGGCTGAAGCTTTCTTT.

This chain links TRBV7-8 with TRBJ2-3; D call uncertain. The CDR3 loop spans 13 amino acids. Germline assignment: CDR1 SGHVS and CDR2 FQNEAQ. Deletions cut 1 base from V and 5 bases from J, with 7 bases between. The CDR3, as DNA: TGTGCCAGCAGCTTAGGGGCACGAGATACGCAGTATTTT. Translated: CASSLGARDTQYF. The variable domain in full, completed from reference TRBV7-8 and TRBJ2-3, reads GAGVSQSPRYKVAKRGQDVALRCDPISGHVSLFWYQQALGQGPEFLTYFQNEAQLDKSGLPSDRFFAERPEGSVSTLKIQRTQQEDSAVYLCASSLGARDTQYFGPGTRLTVL.

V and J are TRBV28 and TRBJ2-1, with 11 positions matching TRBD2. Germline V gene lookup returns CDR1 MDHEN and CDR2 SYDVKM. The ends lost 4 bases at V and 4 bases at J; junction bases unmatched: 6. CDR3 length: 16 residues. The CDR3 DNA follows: TGTGCCAGCAGTTCGATAGCGGGAGGGTATTACAATGAGCAGTTCTTC. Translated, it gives CASSSIAGGYYNEQFF.

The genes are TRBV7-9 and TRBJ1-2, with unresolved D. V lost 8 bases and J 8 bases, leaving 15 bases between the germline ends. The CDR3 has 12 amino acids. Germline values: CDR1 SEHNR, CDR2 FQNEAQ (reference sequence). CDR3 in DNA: TGTGCCAGCGGCTCCGGTTTTTTAGGCTACACCTTC. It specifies CASGSGFLGYTF. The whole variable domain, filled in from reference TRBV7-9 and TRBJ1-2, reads DTGVSQNPRHKITKRGQNVTFRCDPISEHNRLYWYRQTLGQGPEFLTYFQNEAQLEKSRLLSDRFSAERPKGSFSTLEIQRTEQGDSAMYLCASGSGFLGYTFGSGTRLTVV.

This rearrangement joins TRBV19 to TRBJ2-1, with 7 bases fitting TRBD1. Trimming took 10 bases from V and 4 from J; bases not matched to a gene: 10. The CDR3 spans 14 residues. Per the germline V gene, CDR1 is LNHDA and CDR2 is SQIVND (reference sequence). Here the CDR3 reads CATSRDSNYNEQFF. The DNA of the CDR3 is TGTGCCACCTCCCGGGACAGCAATTACAATGAGCAGTTCTTC.

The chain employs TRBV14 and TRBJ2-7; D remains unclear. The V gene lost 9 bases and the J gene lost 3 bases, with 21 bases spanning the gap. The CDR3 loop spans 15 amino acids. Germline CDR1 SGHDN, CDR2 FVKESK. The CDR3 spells CASARDRVIGYEQYF. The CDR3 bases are TGTGCCAGTGCTAGAGATCGAGTAATCGGCTACGAGCAGTACTTC. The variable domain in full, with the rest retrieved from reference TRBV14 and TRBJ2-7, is EAGVTQFPSHSVIEKGQTVTLRCDPISGHDNLYWYRRVMGKEIKFLLHFVKESKQDESGMPNNRFLAERTGGTYSTLKVQPAELEDSGVYFCASARDRVIGYEQYFGPGTRLTVT.

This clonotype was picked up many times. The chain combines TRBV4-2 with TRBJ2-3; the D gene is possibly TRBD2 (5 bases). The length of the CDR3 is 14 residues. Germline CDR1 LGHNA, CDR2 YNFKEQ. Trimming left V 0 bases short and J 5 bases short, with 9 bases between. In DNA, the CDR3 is TGTGCCAGCAGCCAAGACCTCCGGGAAGATACGCAGTATTTT. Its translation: CASSQDLREDTQYF.